This T cell receptor (beta chain) was retrieved from a study of blood T cell repertoires in COVID-19 (dated by TCRdb to between 2020 and 2021). In terms of the full investigation: Samples from collaborators originated in the United States, Italy and Spain and spanned both the acute and convalescent phases of COVID-19. Where available, HLA class I and class II types were obtained from metadata supplied by the sample provider rather than from assay-based typing. The material from the prospective study consisted of cDNA or gDNA derived from T cells, B-cell-depleted T cells, or PBMCs. The samples were drawn from two sources: the first 160 participants of the ongoing ImmuneRACE study, and approximately 1,300 subjects contributed by 6 global collaborators. The dataset comprised deeply sampled blood TCRbeta repertoires from subjects exposed to, actively infected with, or recovered from COVID-19. The sample metadata nearly always contained a de-identified subject ID, COVID-19 status, age in years and sex. The repertoires were released in a freely available public database meant as a resource for research on the immune response to SARS-CoV-2. General conclusions and limits of the study: How much clinical and demographic metadata was included differed by source and by participant, and the metadata was provided uncurated.

CDR3 length: 14 amino acids, cysteine to phenylalanine. The kept DNA is CDR3 alone, 42 bases in frame from the first base. According to the germline V gene (reference sequence), CDR1 reads LNHDA and CDR2 reads SQIVND. Trimming takes 8 bases from V and 6 bases from J, and the germline ends sit 14 bases apart. The immunoSEQ Assay, a bias-controlled multiplex PCR, was used to amplify TCRbeta CDR3 regions from genomic DNA. In the original analysis: Within the assay, amplification of reference gene primers was used to estimate how many nucleated cells each sample contained. Sequence reads were collapsed and filtered to measure the absolute abundance of every unique TCRbeta CDR3 rearrangement. Productive Simpson clonality was computed per sample as the square root of Simpson's diversity index over productive rearrangements. The table comes from immuneACCESS by way of TCRdb, which keeps in-frame sequences with V and J called. Part of the clones is missing from these tables; in studies checked, under half for an unresolved V gene and the rest for unknown reasons. The V and J calls and clone size were taken over from that table, and D and trimming were inferred from the DNA. This sample comprises about 150,000 clones, approximately 80% of them detected only once. 5% of the sample is held by the ten biggest clonotypes.

Note on this clone: Its antigen is still unknown. There are no base qualities to consult, and no much larger clone falls within one base.

Each collaborating institution followed its own protocols to collect whole blood in K2EDTA tubes. For TCRbeta analysis, collaborator samples were shipped as frozen whole blood, as isolated PBMCs, or as DNA extracted from either sample type. The chain uses TRBV19 and TRBJ1-6; the D gene cannot be resolved reliably. The origin of this receptor is a woman in her 50s with acute or convalescent COVID-19. The specimen was peripheral blood. The nucleotide sequence is TGTGCCAGTCGGACCTCGGGGAGTAATTCACCCCTCCACTTT. This translates into CASRTSGSNSPLHF.